These 29 T cell receptor beta chains were all obtained from the same sample, sequenced in a study of blood T cell repertoires in COVID-19. Clones were read by immunoSEQ multiplex PCR, and TCRdb kept only the in-frame ones, dropping some. The table includes 150,000 to 200,000 clones, roughly 83% detected once. Specimen: PBMCs or T cells enriched from blood (not recorded which). These receptors were taken from a woman aged 60-75 years who had recovered from COVID-19.

The genes are TRBV10-1 and TRBJ1-3; D is possibly TRBD1 (6 bases). The V end was cut by 4 bases, the J end by 2 bases, with 9 bases between. Germline V gives CDR1 WNHNN, CDR2 SYGVQD (reference sequence). The CDR3 runs 14 residues. The CDR3 protein is CASSGGQPGNTIYF. CDR3 DNA sequence: TGCGCCAGCAGTGGGGGACAACCTGGAAACACCATATATTTT.

The chain carries TRBV5-1 and TRBJ2-5; weak D call: TRBD2 (5 bases). V was pared by 1 base and J by 1 base, with 8 bases between. Looked up from germline, CDR1 is SGHRS and CDR2 is YFSETQ. The CDR3 has 14 residues. CDR3 sequence (DNA): TGCGCCAGCAGCTTGCTAGGGAGCCAAGAGACCCAGTACTTC. This gives the protein CASSLLGSQETQYF.

The gene calls are TRBV19 and TRBJ1-5; TRBD1 might be the D (6 bases). The CDR3 loop spans 15 amino acids. Germline V gene lookup returns CDR1 LNHDA and CDR2 SQIVND (reference sequence). Deletions cut 7 bases from V and 6 bases from J, with 19 bases between. CDR3 coding DNA: TGTGCCAGTACCCACGCGAACAGGGCCGGTCAGCCCCAGCATTTT. Its translation: CASTHANRAGQPQHF.

The chain links TRBV5-1 to TRBJ2-3; tentative D call: TRBD2 (6 bases). Trimming took 3 bases from V and 4 from J, leaving 18 bases between them. The CDR3 loop spans 16 amino acids. Germline CDR1 reads SGHRS; CDR2 reads YFSETQ. This CDR3 is CASSSLGLGVADTQYF. In nucleotides, the CDR3 is TGCGCCAGCAGCTCCCTGGGACTCGGTGTGGCAGATACGCAGTATTTT.

This clone was detected once. This chain connects TRBV27 to TRBJ2-7, with D maybe TRBD1 (8 bases). This CDR3 has 13 residues. CDR1 is MNHEY, CDR2 SMNVEV, per germline (reference sequence). Deletions cut 4 bases from V and 7 bases from J, with 14 bases between. The CDR3 DNA follows: TGTGCCAGCAGTTCCAGGGGGCGGGGGGAGCAGTACTTC. It yields the protein CASSSRGRGEQYF.

A few counts support this clone. The rearrangement uses TRBV11-2 and TRBJ2-2; 8 bases align to TRBD2. CDR1 and CDR2 (germline): SGHAT, FQNNGV. V lost 6 bases, J lost 5 bases, and 5 bases stayed unmatched. The CDR3 has 14 residues. CDR3 loop: CASSLSGGTGELFF. For the CDR3, the DNA is TGTGCCAGCAGTTTGTCGGGGGGGACCGGGGAGCTGTTTTTT.

The chain joins TRBV7-9 to TRBJ1-6; D not resolved. From germline, CDR1 is SEHNR and CDR2 FQNEAQ (reference sequence). V was shortened by 0 bases and J by 8 bases, with 14 bases between the two germline ends. The CDR3 is 16 amino acids. The CDR3 spells CASSLAHGSPDSPLHF. DNA of the CDR3: TGTGCCAGCAGCTTAGCGCACGGGAGTCCGGATTCACCCCTCCACTTT.

The chain carries TRBV5-1 and TRBJ2-3; D ambiguous. This CDR3 is built from 17 residues. V lost 4 bases and J 2 bases, leaving 20 bases between the germline ends. Germline V gives CDR1 SGHRS, CDR2 YFSETQ. In DNA form, the CDR3 reads TGCGCCAGCAGCCAAACATGGTCAGCGTTAGACACAGATACGCAGTATTTT. Translation gives CASSQTWSALDTDTQYF.

This rearrangement joins TRBV5-4 to TRBJ1-1; 7 nucleotides match TRBD1. The CDR3 sequence is 14 residues long. Germline values: CDR1 SGHNT, CDR2 YYREEE (reference sequence). V gave up 0 bases and J gave up 6 bases; unmatched junction bases: 5. The CDR3 here is CASSLAKGAAEAFF. The CDR3 DNA reads TGTGCCAGCAGCTTGGCCAAGGGGGCTGCTGAAGCTTTCTTT.

This chain connects TRBV7-3 to TRBJ2-3; 8 nucleotides match TRBD2. Per germline, CDR1 SGHTA and CDR2 FQGTGA. The CDR3 length is 14 residues. V dropped 5 bases and J dropped 3; count of bases not matched to a gene: 4. The CDR3 spells CASSTLAGTDTQYF. In DNA, the CDR3 is TGTGCCAGCAGCACTTTAGCGGGGACAGATACGCAGTATTTT. Full variable domain (outside the CDR3, taken from reference TRBV7-3 and TRBJ2-3): GAGVSQTPSNKVTEKGKYVELRCDPISGHTALYWYRQSLGQGPEFLIYFQGTGAADDSGLPNDRFFAVRPEGSVSTLKIQRTERGDSAVYLCASSTLAGTDTQYFGPGTRLTVL.

The rearrangement uses TRBV29-1 and TRBJ2-2; 7 bases align to TRBD1. The germline V gene has CDR1 SQVTM and CDR2 ANQGSEA. This CDR3 contains 14 residues. V lost 7 bases and J lost 3; bases outside the gene matches: 8. CDR3 sequence (DNA): TGCAGCGCCCAGCCCGACAGGGACACCGGGGAGCTGTTTTTT. It specifies CSAQPDRDTGELFF.

The CDR3 coding sequence is TGTGCCCTCTCGGGGCTAGCGGGAGATGAGCAGTTCTTC. This sequence encodes CALSGLAGDEQFF. This sequence joins TRBV28 and TRBJ2-1; TRBD2 matches at 10 bases. The CDR3 sequence is 13 residues long. V shed 11 bases and J 8 bases; nucleotides not matched to a gene: 9. CDR1 is MDHEN and CDR2 is SYDVKM in the germline V gene.

The genes are TRBV27 and TRBJ2-1, with TRBD2 identical over 7 bases. CDR3 length: 13 amino acids. J was trimmed by 10 bases and V by 6 bases; bases with no gene match: 9. Germline-derived CDR1 and CDR2 are MNHEY and SMNVEV (reference sequence). The CDR3 loop reads CASRRAGYEEQFF. CDR3 DNA: TGTGCCAGCAGGCGAGCGGGGTATGAAGAGCAGTTCTTC.

This chain joins TRBV2 and TRBJ2-7; TRBD1 is a possible D gene (6 bases). The CDR3 covers 12 residues. Germline V CDR1 and CDR2: SNHLY, FYNNEI. V lost 6 bases and J 3 bases, leaving 9 bases between the germline ends. CDR3: CASREDSYEQYF. CDR3 coding DNA: TGTGCCAGCAGGGAGGACAGCTACGAGCAGTACTTC.

The chain carries TRBV18 and TRBJ1-1; weak D call: TRBD1 (5 bases). Trimming removed 6 bases at V and 3 bases at J, with 17 bases between. CDR3 length equals 15 residues. Germline loops: CDR1 KGHSH, CDR2 LQKENI. The CDR3 region has the DNA TGTGCCAGCTCCCTAAACAGGCTGCCCGACACTGAAGCTTTCTTT. It is translated as CASSLNRLPDTEAFF.

V usage is TRBV28 and J usage is TRBJ1-1; D may be TRBD1 (6 bases). Looked up from germline, CDR1 is MDHEN and CDR2 is SYDVKM. Between the trimmed V and J ends, which lost 5 bases and 5 bases, there was a span of 12 bases. This CDR3 is built from 13 residues. The CDR3 reads CASSLPRGTEAFF. CDR3 DNA: TGTGCCAGCAGTCTTCCCAGGGGAACTGAAGCTTTCTTT.

The rearrangement joins TRBV7-9 to TRBJ1-2; 7 positions match TRBD1. The CDR3 loop spans 13 amino acids. J was trimmed by 7 bases and V by 6 bases; bases with no gene match: 8. From germline, CDR1 is SEHNR and CDR2 FQNEAQ (reference sequence). The CDR3 here is CASRPVDRVGYTF. The CDR3 coding sequence is TGTGCCAGCAGGCCGGTCGACAGGGTTGGCTACACCTTC.

This clone was recorded a few times. The chain has TRBV20-1 and TRBJ1-1, with D possibly matching TRBD1 (5 bases). Germline CDR1 DFQATT, CDR2 SNEGSKA (reference sequence). The germline V and J ends were trimmed by 3 bases and 7 bases, with 12 bases remaining between them. This CDR3 has 12 residues. The CDR3 loop reads CSASQGAGEAFF. CDR3 in DNA: TGCAGTGCTAGTCAGGGCGCCGGTGAAGCTTTCTTT.

The V gene is TRBV19, the J gene TRBJ2-1; 10 bases are shared with TRBD2. Germline V gene data show CDR1 as LNHDA and CDR2 as SQIVND (reference sequence). V dropped 5 bases and J dropped 9; count of bases not matched to a gene: 10. CDR3 length: 15 amino acids. Here the CDR3 reads CASSFLAGAGGEQFF. In DNA form, the CDR3 reads TGTGCCAGTAGTTTTCTAGCGGGAGCAGGGGGTGAGCAGTTCTTC. The whole variable domain, remainder taken from reference TRBV19 and TRBJ2-1, is DGGITQSPKYLFRKEGQNVTLSCEQNLNHDAMYWYRQDPGQGLRLIYYSQIVNDFQKGDIAEGYSVSREKKESFPLTVTSAQKNPTAFYLCASSFLAGAGGEQFFGPGTRLTVL.

This sequence joins TRBV7-3 and TRBJ2-3; D is possibly TRBD2 (5 bases). CDR3 length equals 15 residues. The germline V and J ends were trimmed by 5 bases and 0 bases, with 12 bases remaining between them. Germline V gene data show CDR1 as SGHTA and CDR2 as FQGTGA. DNA for the CDR3: TGTGCCAGCAGCCCCTCGGGGAGTAGCACAGATACGCAGTATTTT. Translation: CASSPSGSSTDTQYF.

The chain links TRBV5-8 to TRBJ1-2, with 9 bases identical to TRBD1. The V and J ends lost 4 bases and 0 bases, in that order; junction bases with no gene match: 4. CDR3 size: 15 residues. From germline, CDR1 is SGHTS and CDR2 YDEGEE. CDR3 amino acids: CASSARDRANYGYTF. The CDR3 coding sequence is TGTGCCAGCAGCGCCCGGGACAGGGCTAACTATGGCTACACCTTC.

This chain connects TRBV20-1 to TRBJ1-1; unclear D gene. The germline V gene has CDR1 DFQATT and CDR2 SNEGSKA (reference sequence). The CDR3 totals 11 residues. Trimming removed 5 bases at V and 1 base at J, with 5 bases between. CDR3 bases: TGCAGTGCTCTACGGAACACTGAAGCTTTCTTT. Translated, it gives CSALRNTEAFF.

The V gene is TRBV18, the J gene TRBJ1-2; D not resolved. Trimming removed 2 bases from V and 7 bases from J, with 14 bases in between. Germline CDR1 KGHSH, CDR2 LQKENI. CDR3 length: 14 residues. Here the CDR3 reads CASSPGEPWGGYTF. In DNA form, the CDR3 reads TGTGCCAGCTCACCAGGGGAGCCCTGGGGTGGCTACACCTTC.

The genes are TRBV6-1 and TRBJ2-7, with no clear D. The ends were cut back, 3 bases at V and 3 bases at J, with 15 bases in the middle. The CDR3 is 15 amino acids. Germline CDR1 reads MNHNS; CDR2 reads SASEGT. The DNA of the CDR3 is TGTGCCAGCAGTGACCAACTACCCGGAAACTACGAGCAGTACTTC. This translates into CASSDQLPGNYEQYF.

The chain employs TRBV5-5 and TRBJ1-4; D is unresolved. The CDR3 length is 13 residues. The V and J ends lost 3 bases and 7 bases respectively, with 10 bases between them. Germline V gene data show CDR1 as SGHKS and CDR2 as YYEKEE (reference sequence). CDR3 DNA sequence: TGTGCCAGCAGCTCGGTAGGGAGTGAAAAACTGTTTTTT. Protein: CASSSVGSEKLFF.

This clone was picked up a small number of times. The chain is built from TRBV7-2 and TRBJ2-3; D is unclear. The ends were cut back, 5 bases at V and 0 bases at J, with 12 bases in the middle. The germline V gene encodes CDR1 SGHTA and CDR2 FQGNSA. The CDR3 consists of 15 residues. The CDR3 sequence is CASSHKARSTDTQYF. The CDR3 DNA is TGTGCCAGCAGCCATAAGGCCAGGAGCACAGATACGCAGTATTTT.

Notes on this clone: This same CDR3 is encoded by further DNA sequences in the sample. The CDR3 coding sequence is TGTGCCAGCAGTGGGACAGGCAACACCGGGGAGCTGTTTTTT. Protein: CASSGTGNTGELFF. The rearrangement uses TRBV2 and TRBJ2-2, with 7 bases that match TRBD1. Germline CDR1 reads SNHLY; CDR2 reads FYNNEI. This CDR3 contains 14 residues. Trimming cost V 4 bases and J 2 bases; bases outside gene matches: 1.

The gene calls are TRBV19 and TRBJ1-5; a weak D match, TRBD1 (5 bases). V gave up 7 bases and J gave up 4 bases, with 20 bases separating them. CDR1 LNHDA and CDR2 SQIVND come from the germline V gene (reference sequence). The CDR3 extends over 16 amino acids. Here the CDR3 reads CASTGVVGGGNQPQHF. The CDR3 DNA reads TGTGCCAGTACGGGCGTAGTCGGGGGGGGTAATCAGCCCCAGCATTTT.

The chain recombines TRBV19 with TRBJ2-1; D perhaps matches TRBD2 (5 bases). V gave up 3 bases and J gave up 2 bases, with 11 bases separating them. CDR3 length: 15 amino acids. The germline gives CDR1 LNHDA, CDR2 SQIVND (reference sequence). CDR3 region: CASSINLAAYNEQFF. In nucleotides, the CDR3 is TGTGCCAGTAGTATTAACCTAGCTGCCTACAATGAGCAGTTCTTC.